This TCR beta chain was identified during a study of PD-1 blockade in classical Hodgkin lymphoma. Study-wide results and caveats: Although disease activity or prior therapy may be involved, causes of the repertoire differences remain undefined. Reported findings placed baseline TCR diversity lower in newly diagnosed patients (compared with healthy donors).

Produced via immunoSEQ multiplex PCR; TCRdb's table is partial and in-frame only. The sample yields about 22,000 clones, 80% to 90% seen once. Regarding this clone: The antigen is undetermined.

Regarding time point: newly diagnosed, previously untreated cHL patient sample. It was by magnetic negative selection that CD4+ T cells were purified from thawed PBMCs. Comparison used PBMCs from newly diagnosed, untreated classical Hodgkin lymphoma. This CDR3 comprises 15 residues. Germline CDR1 LNHDA, CDR2 SQIVND (reference sequence). Deletions cut 4 bases from V and 3 bases from J, with 16 bases between. The origin of this receptor is a human donor with classical Hodgkin lymphoma. This chain connects TRBV19 to TRBJ2-7; D possibly corresponds to TRBD2 (6 bases). The sample taken for sequencing was CD4+ T cells from blood. The CDR3 is CASSKAAGLLYEQYF. In DNA, the CDR3 is TGTGCCAGTAGTAAGGCAGCGGGTTTGCTCTACGAGCAGTACTTC. The full variable domain, completed using reference TRBV19 and TRBJ2-7, is DGGITQSPKYLFRKEGQNVTLSCEQNLNHDAMYWYRQDPGQGLRLIYYSQIVNDFQKGDIAEGYSVSREKKESFPLTVTSAQKNPTAFYLCASSKAAGLLYEQYFGPGTRLTVT.